Listed below are T cell receptor beta chains from one sample, sequenced in a study of chemoradiotherapy in HPV16-positive cancers. Using immunoSEQ multiplex PCR, the repertoire was profiled, and TCRdb retains in-frame clones only, with some absent. The data show under 14,000 clones, 74% seen once. Sample collection was performed from a patient who underwent chemoradiotherapy. These receptors all stem from a human donor with HPV-associated anogenital cancer. Both conserved end residues are part of each CDR3. The order of the fields is D gene, V gene, clone size, CDR3 length, J gene, CDR3 protein, CDR3 DNA. A D gene is named only where the DNA matches it firmly. Not all rows give a size; the values are once, few, many and, for expanded clones, a class.

D: NA
V: TRBV5-1
size: NA
length: 15
J: TRBJ2-3
CDR3: CASSLEAASTDTQYF
DNA: TGCGCCAGCAGCTTGGAAGCGGCTAGCACAGATACGCAGTATTTT

D: NA
V: TRBV29-1
size: few
length: 11
J: TRBJ1-2
CDR3: CSLWGNYGYTF
DNA: TGCAGCCTGTGGGGGAACTATGGCTACACCTTC

D: NA
V: TRBV7-2
size: few
length: 16
J: TRBJ1-6
CDR3: CASSSTYRVYNSPLHF
DNA: TGTGCCAGCAGCTCTACCTACAGGGTTTATAATTCACCCCTCCACTTT

D: NA
V: TRBV7-6
size: few
length: 13
J: TRBJ1-5
CDR3: CASSQDQGMPQHF
DNA: TGTGCCAGCAGCCAAGATCAGGGGATGCCCCAGCATTTT

D: NA
V: TRBV4-1
size: NA
length: 16
J: TRBJ1-1
CDR3: CASSQAPGVANTEAFF
DNA: TGCGCCAGCAGCCAAGCGCCGGGGGTCGCGAACACTGAAGCTTTCTTT

D: NA
V: TRBV11-2
size: once
length: 14
J: TRBJ2-3
CDR3: CASSLGIASDTQYF
DNA: TGTGCCAGCAGCTTAGGGATAGCTTCAGATACGCAGTATTTT

D: NA
V: TRBV7-8
size: NA
length: 12
J: TRBJ2-1
CDR3: CASSSFVNEQFF
DNA: TGTGCCAGCAGCTCGTTTGTCAATGAGCAGTTCTTC

D: TRBD2
V: TRBV27
size: NA
length: 16
J: TRBJ2-3
CDR3: CASSSASSGRTDTQYF
DNA: TGTGCCAGCAGTTCAGCTTCTAGCGGCCGCACAGATACGCAGTATTTT

D: TRBD2
V: TRBV6-5
size: NA
length: 14
J: TRBJ2-5
CDR3: CASSYTGRVETQYF
DNA: TGTGCCAGCAGTTACACTGGGAGGGTAGAGACCCAGTACTTC

D: NA
V: TRBV30
size: NA
length: 14
J: TRBJ1-2
CDR3: CAWILPGLNYGYTF
DNA: TGTGCCTGGATCTTACCGGGACTTAACTATGGCTACACCTTC

D: NA
V: TRBV11-3
size: NA
length: 16
J: TRBJ2-3
CDR3: CASSLGGTPFTDTQYF
DNA: TGTGCCAGCAGCTTAGGTGGGACACCCTTCACAGATACGCAGTATTTT

D: NA
V: TRBV18
size: NA
length: 15
J: TRBJ2-7
CDR3: CASSGLSGAPTEQYF
DNA: TGTGCCAGCTCAGGCCTTAGCGGCGCCCCCACCGAGCAGTACTTC

D: NA
V: TRBV7-9
size: NA
length: 13
J: TRBJ1-4
CDR3: CASSFGTAQKLFF
DNA: TGTGCCAGCAGCTTTGGAACAGCACAAAAACTGTTTTTT

D: NA
V: TRBV5-1
size: NA
length: 13
J: TRBJ1-1
CDR3: CASSFLSNTEAFF
DNA: TGCGCCAGCAGCTTTCTTTCTAACACTGAAGCTTTCTTT

D: NA
V: TRBV27
size: medium-sized
length: 13
J: TRBJ2-7
CDR3: CASKGGDRYEQYF
DNA: TGTGCCAGCAAAGGAGGGGACCGCTACGAGCAGTACTTC

D: NA
V: TRBV2
size: NA
length: 11
J: TRBJ2-7
CDR3: CATGRSYEQYF
DNA: TGTGCCACAGGACGGAGCTACGAGCAGTACTTC

D: NA
V: TRBV7-2
size: NA
length: 15
J: TRBJ2-1
CDR3: CASSSRTSRQGEQFF
DNA: TGTGCCAGCAGCTCCCGGACTAGCCGACAGGGTGAGCAGTTCTTC

D: TRBD2
V: TRBV6-4
size: NA
length: 17
J: TRBJ2-1
CDR3: CASSDSGGSGSVNEQFF
DNA: TGTGCCAGCAGTGACTCGGGGGGTAGCGGGAGCGTCAATGAGCAGTTCTTC

D: NA
V: TRBV19
size: NA
length: 16
J: TRBJ2-1
CDR3: CASSIDHRLRGYEQFF
DNA: TGTGCCAGTAGTATAGACCACCGCCTTCGTGGGTATGAGCAGTTCTTC

D: NA
V: TRBV5-1
size: few
length: 15
J: TRBJ1-2
CDR3: CASSLEGVTSYGYTF
DNA: TGCGCCAGCAGCTTGGAAGGGGTAACTAGCTATGGCTACACCTTC

D: NA
V: TRBV19
size: NA
length: 15
J: TRBJ1-5
CDR3: CASSMIRQLNQPQHF
DNA: TGTGCCAGTAGTATGATCAGACAGCTGAATCAGCCCCAGCATTTT

D: NA
V: TRBV4-3
size: NA
length: 16
J: TRBJ2-1
CDR3: CASSQGRGSSYNEQFF
DNA: TGCGCCAGCAGCCAAGGTCGGGGGAGCTCCTACAATGAGCAGTTCTTC

D: NA
V: TRBV6-5
size: NA
length: 14
J: TRBJ1-3
CDR3: CATWKQLSGNTIYF
DNA: TGTGCCACCTGGAAGCAACTATCTGGAAACACCATATATTTT